Each of the 9 T cell receptor beta chains below was sequenced from the same sample in a study of T cells in Graves' hyperthyroidism and ophthalmopathy. Template material for amplifying TCR beta CDR3 regions consisted of RNA transcripts. The HTBI set primed first-round TCR CDR3 RT-PCR. Each CDR3 protein gets one entry after TCRdb re-called the multiplex PCR reads with MiXCR. The sample shows around 450,000 distinct CDR3 sequences, roughly 13% of them seen only once. Sequencing was done on a sample of blood. These receptors originate from a woman younger than 35 with Graves' hyperthyroidism.

This clonotype has only a few counts. The rearrangement joins TRBV12-5 to TRBJ2-7; no firm D call. V was cut by 2 bases and J by 2 bases, with 7 bases left in between. There are 13 residues in the CDR3. Germline V gene data show CDR1 as LGHNT and CDR2 as FRNRAP. The CDR3 here is CASGLYPAYEQYF. In nucleotides, the CDR3 is TGTGCTAGTGGTTTGTACCCGGCCTACGAGCAGTACTTC. Full variable domain (remainder filled in from reference TRBV12-5 and TRBJ2-7): DARVTQTPRHKVTEMGQEVTMRCQPILGHNTVFWYRQTMMQGLELLAYFRNRAPLDDSGMPKDRFSAEMPDATLATLKIQPSEPRDSAVYFCASGLYPAYEQYFGPGTRLTVT.

The table lists this clonotype with many counts. CDR3 region: CASSGGAPTDTQYF. CDR3 DNA sequence: TGTGCCAGCAGTGGCGGGGCTCCTACAGATACGCAGTATTTT. The chain uses TRBV2 and TRBJ2-3; D is perhaps TRBD2 (6 bases). The germline CDR1 and CDR2 sequences are SNHLY and FYNNEI. This CDR3 region has 14 residues. V lost 4 bases and J 3 bases, leaving 11 bases between the germline ends. The full variable domain, rest sourced from reference TRBV2 and TRBJ2-3, is EPEVTQTPSHQVTQMGQEVILRCVPISNHLYFYWYRQILGQKVEFLVSFYNNEISEKSEIFDDQFSVERPDGSNFTLKIRSTKLEDSAMYFCASSGGAPTDTQYFGPGTRLTVL.

The V call is TRBV7-2, the J call TRBJ1-1; 8 bases map to TRBD1. CDR1 is SGHTA, CDR2 FQGNSA, per germline. This CDR3 contains 14 residues. With 1 base clipped from V and 3 bases from J, the junction kept 1 base outside the gene matches. The CDR3 DNA follows: TGTGCCAGCAGCTTAGAGGGACAGGACACTGAAGCTTTCTTT. Translation gives CASSLEGQDTEAFF.

This clonotype was seen repeatedly, ten times or more. In nucleotides, the CDR3 is TGTGCCAGCAGCTCGCTTCCGGGATCCTACAATGAGCAGTTCTTC. Translating gives CASSSLPGSYNEQFF. The V and J genes are TRBV7-3 and TRBJ2-1, with a tentative D call TRBD2 (5 bases). Looked up from germline, CDR1 is SGHTA and CDR2 is FQGTGA. The V end lost 4 bases, the J end lost 1 base, and 11 bases lay between the germline ends. This CDR3 region has 15 residues.

This clonotype was seen a few times. The gene calls are TRBV2 and TRBJ1-1; D uncertain. Germline CDR1 SNHLY, CDR2 FYNNEI. The V end lost 0 bases, the J end lost 7 bases, and 3 bases lay between the germline ends. The CDR3 extends over 11 amino acids. In DNA form, the CDR3 reads TGTGCCAGCAGTGAAGCAGTTGAAGCTTTCTTT. This codes for CASSEAVEAFF.

The chain recombines TRBV19 with TRBJ2-2; 12 bases are a match to TRBD2. The CDR3 is 17 amino acids. Germline V gene lookup returns CDR1 LNHDA and CDR2 SQIVND (reference sequence). Trimming removed 4 bases from V and 3 bases from J; junction bases left unmatched: 6. The CDR3 spells CASSTLAGGPDTGELFF. CDR3 nucleotides: TGTGCCAGTAGTACCCTAGCGGGAGGGCCGGACACCGGGGAGCTGTTTTTT. The full variable domain, its missing parts supplied by reference TRBV19 and TRBJ2-2, is DGGITQSPKYLFRKEGQNVTLSCEQNLNHDAMYWYRQDPGQGLRLIYYSQIVNDFQKGDIAEGYSVSREKKESFPLTVTSAQKNPTAFYLCASSTLAGGPDTGELFFGEGSRLTVL.

This clonotype appeared many times. The chain links TRBV5-1 to TRBJ2-3, with no clear D. Trimming shortened V by 0 bases and J by 5 bases, and 10 bases separated the two germline ends. CDR3 length equals 14 residues. CDR1 and CDR2 from the germline V gene are SGHRS and YFSETQ. CDR3 region: CASSLEVGRDTQYF. The CDR3 region has the DNA TGCGCCAGCAGCTTGGAGGTAGGGCGAGATACGCAGTATTTT. Together with reference TRBV5-1 and TRBJ2-3, the CDR3 gives the full variable domain: KAGVTQTPRYLIKTRGQQVTLSCSPISGHRSVSWYQQTPGQGLQFLFEYFSETQRNKGNFPGRFSGRQFSNSRSEMNVSTLELGDSALYLCASSLEVGRDTQYFGPGTRLTVL.

This clonotype was seen a handful of times. The J gene is TRBJ2-2, the V gene TRBV10-2, with D perhaps matching TRBD2 (6 bases). The germline CDR1 and CDR2 sequences are WSHSY and SAAADI. V shed 6 bases and J shed 5 bases, with 7 bases lying between them. The CDR3 runs 12 residues. CDR3 loop: CASRAGTGELFF. The CDR3 DNA follows: TGCGCCAGCAGGGCGGGGACCGGGGAGCTGTTTTTT.

About this clonotype: A junction boundary mismatches the germline segment, possibly from a read error. This chain uses TRBV13 with TRBJ2-7; a weak D match, TRBD2 (6 bases). The germline V gene encodes CDR1 PRHDT and CDR2 FYEKMQ (reference sequence). This CDR3 is 16 amino acids long. The CDR3 sequence: CASSPRIGRDSYEPYF. In nucleotides, the CDR3 is TGTGCCAGCAGCCCTAGGATCGGGAGAGATTCCTACGAGCCGTACTTC. Drawing the rest from reference TRBV13 and TRBJ2-7, the complete variable domain is AAGVIQSPRHLIKEKRETATLKCYPIPRHDTVYWYQQGPGQDPQFLISFYEKMQSDKGSIPDRFSAQQFSDYHSELNMSSLELGDSALYFCASSPRIGRDSYEPYFGPGTRLTVT.